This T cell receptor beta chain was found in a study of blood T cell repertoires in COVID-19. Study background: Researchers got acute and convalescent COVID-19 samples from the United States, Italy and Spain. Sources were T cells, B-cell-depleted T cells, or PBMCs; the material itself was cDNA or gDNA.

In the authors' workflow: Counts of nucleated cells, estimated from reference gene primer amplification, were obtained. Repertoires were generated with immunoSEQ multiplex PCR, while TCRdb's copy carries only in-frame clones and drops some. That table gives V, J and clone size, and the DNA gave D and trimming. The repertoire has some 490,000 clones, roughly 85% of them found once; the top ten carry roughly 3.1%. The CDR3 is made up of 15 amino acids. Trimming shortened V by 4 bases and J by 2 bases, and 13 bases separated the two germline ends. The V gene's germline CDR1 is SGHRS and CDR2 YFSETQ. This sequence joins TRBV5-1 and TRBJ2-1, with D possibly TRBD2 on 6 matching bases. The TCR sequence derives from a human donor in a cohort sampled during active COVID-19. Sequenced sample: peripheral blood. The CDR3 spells CASSRGGETYNEQFF. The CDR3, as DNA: TGCGCCAGCAGCCGGGGCGGGGAAACCTACAATGAGCAGTTCTTC.